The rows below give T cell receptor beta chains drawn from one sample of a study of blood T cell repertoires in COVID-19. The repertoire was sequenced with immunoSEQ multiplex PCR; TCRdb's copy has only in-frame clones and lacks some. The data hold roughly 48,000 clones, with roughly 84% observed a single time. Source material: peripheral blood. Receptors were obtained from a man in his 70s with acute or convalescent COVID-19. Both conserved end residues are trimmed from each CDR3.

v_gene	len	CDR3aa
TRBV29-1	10	SVEDTGYGYT
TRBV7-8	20	ASSSDIPRLGSGRDDYNEQF
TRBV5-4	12	ASSLEMPGETQY
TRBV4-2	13	ASSLILSSGNTIY
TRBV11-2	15	ASSFREPLGLNTEAF
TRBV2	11	ASSVPGNQPQH
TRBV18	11	ASLEGWNTEAF
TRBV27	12	ASSIQGANSPLH
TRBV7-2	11	ASSSDGTGDYT
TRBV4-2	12	ASSQGGDHSPLH
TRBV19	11	ASLGRENEKLF